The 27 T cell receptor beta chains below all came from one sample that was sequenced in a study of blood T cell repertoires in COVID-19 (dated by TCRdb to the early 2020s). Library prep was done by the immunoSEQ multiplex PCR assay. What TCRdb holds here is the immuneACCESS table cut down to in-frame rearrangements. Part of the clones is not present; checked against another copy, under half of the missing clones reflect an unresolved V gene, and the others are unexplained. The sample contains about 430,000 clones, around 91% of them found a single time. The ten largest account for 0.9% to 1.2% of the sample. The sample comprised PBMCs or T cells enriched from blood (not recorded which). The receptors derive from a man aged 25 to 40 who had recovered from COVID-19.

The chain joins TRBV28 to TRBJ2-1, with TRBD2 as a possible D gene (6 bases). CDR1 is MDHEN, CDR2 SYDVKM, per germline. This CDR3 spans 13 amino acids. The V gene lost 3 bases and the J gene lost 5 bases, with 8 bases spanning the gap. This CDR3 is CASSFGGDNEQFF. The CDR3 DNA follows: TGTGCCAGCAGTTTCGGGGGAGACAATGAGCAGTTCTTC.

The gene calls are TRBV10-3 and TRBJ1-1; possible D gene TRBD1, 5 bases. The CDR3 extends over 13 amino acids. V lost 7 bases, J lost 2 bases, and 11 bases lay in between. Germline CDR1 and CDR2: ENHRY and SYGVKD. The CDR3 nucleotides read TGTGCCATCACCGGGGGGGGAAACACTGAAGCTTTCTTT. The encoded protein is CAITGGGNTEAFF.

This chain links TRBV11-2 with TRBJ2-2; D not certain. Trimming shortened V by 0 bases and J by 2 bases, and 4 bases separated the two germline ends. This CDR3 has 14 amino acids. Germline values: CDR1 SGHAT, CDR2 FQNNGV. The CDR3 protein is CASSLDGNTGELFF. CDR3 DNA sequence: TGTGCCAGCAGCTTAGATGGCAACACCGGGGAGCTGTTTTTT.

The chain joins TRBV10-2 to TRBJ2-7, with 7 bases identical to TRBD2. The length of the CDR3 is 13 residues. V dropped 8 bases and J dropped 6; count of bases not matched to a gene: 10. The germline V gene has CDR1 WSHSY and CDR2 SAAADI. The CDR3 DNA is TGCGCCAGCCGAGGGGAGGGTCCCGGCGAGCAGTACTTC. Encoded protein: CASRGEGPGEQYF.

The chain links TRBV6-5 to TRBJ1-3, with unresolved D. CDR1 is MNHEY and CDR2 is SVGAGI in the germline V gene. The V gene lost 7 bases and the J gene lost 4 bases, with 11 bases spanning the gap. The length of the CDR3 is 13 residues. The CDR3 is CASNAPGGNTIYF. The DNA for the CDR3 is TGTGCCAGCAACGCTCCGGGGGGAAACACCATATATTTT.

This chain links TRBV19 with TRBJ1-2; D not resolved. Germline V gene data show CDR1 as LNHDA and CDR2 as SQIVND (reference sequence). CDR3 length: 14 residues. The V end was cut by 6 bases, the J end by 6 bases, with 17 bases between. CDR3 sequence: CASSGNVVGDGYTF. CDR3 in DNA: TGTGCCAGTAGCGGCAACGTAGTGGGAGATGGCTACACCTTC.

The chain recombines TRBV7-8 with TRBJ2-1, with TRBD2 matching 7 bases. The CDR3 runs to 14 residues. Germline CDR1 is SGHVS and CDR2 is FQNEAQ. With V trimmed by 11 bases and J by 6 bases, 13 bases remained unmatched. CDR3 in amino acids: CACMPREVPNEQFF. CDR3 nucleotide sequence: TGTGCCTGCATGCCCCGGGAGGTCCCCAATGAGCAGTTCTTC.

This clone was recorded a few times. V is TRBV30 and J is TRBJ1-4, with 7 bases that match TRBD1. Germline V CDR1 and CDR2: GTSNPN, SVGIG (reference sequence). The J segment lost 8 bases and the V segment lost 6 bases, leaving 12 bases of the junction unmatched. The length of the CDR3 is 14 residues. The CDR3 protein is CACIENRGSEKLFF. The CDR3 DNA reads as TGTGCCTGCATAGAAAACAGGGGAAGCGAAAAACTGTTTTTT.

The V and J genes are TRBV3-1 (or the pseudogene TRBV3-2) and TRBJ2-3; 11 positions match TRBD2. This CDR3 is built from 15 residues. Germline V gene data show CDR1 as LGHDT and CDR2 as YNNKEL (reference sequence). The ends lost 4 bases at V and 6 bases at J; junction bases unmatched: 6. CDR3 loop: CASSLLAGGVDTQYF. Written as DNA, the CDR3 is TGTGCCAGCAGCCTCCTAGCGGGAGGAGTGGATACGCAGTATTTT.

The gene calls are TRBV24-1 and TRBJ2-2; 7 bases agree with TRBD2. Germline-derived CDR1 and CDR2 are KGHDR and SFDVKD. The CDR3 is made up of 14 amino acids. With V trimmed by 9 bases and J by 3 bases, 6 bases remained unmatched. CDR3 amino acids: CATGGGSDTGELFF. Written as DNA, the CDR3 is TGTGCCACCGGCGGCGGGAGCGACACCGGGGAGCTGTTTTTT.

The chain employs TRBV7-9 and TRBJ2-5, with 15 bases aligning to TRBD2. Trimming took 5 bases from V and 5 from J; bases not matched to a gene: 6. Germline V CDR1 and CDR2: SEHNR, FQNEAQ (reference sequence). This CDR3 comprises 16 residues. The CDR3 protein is CASSPGLAGGGETQYF. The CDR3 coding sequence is TGTGCCAGCAGCCCAGGACTAGCGGGAGGGGGGGAGACCCAGTACTTC.

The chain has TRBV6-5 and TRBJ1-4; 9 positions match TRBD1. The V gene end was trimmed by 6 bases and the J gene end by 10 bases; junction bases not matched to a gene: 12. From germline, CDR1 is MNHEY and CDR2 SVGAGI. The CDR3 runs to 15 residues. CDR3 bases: TGTGCCAGCAGCCGCGCCGGGACAGGGTTAGGAAAACTGTTTTTT. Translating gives CASSRAGTGLGKLFF.

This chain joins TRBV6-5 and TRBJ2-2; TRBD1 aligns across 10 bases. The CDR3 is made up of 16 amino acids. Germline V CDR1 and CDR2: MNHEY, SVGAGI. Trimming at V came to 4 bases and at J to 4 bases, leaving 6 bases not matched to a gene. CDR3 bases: TGTGCCAGCAGTTCCCTAGGGACAGGGGTCACCGGGGAGCTGTTTTTT. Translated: CASSSLGTGVTGELFF.

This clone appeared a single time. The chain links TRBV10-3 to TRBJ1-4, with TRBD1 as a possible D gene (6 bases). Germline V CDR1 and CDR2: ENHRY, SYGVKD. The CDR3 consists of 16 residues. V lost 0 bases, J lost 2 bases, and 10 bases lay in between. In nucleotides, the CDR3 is TGTGCCATCAGTGAGTCGAACCAGGGGACTAATGAAAAACTGTTTTTT. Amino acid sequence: CAISESNQGTNEKLFF.

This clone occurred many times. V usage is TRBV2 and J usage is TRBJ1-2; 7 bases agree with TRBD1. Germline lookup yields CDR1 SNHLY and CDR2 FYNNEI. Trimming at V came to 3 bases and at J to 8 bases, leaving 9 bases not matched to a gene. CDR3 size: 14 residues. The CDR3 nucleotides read TGTGCCAGCAGTGATGGGACAGCCGGCGGAGGCTACACCTTC. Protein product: CASSDGTAGGGYTF.

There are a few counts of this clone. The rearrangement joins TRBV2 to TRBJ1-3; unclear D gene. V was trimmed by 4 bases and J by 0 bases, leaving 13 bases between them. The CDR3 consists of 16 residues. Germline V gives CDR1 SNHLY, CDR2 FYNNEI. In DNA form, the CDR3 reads TGTGCCAGCAGTGTTTCGCAGGTCCTCTCTGGAAACACCATATATTTT. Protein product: CASSVSQVLSGNTIYF.

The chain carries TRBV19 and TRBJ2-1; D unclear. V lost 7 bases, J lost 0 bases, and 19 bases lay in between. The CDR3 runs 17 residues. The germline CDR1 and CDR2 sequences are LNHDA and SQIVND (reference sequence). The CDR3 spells CASNAAIEESSYNEQFF. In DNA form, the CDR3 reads TGTGCCAGTAACGCGGCGATTGAGGAGAGCTCCTACAATGAGCAGTTCTTC.

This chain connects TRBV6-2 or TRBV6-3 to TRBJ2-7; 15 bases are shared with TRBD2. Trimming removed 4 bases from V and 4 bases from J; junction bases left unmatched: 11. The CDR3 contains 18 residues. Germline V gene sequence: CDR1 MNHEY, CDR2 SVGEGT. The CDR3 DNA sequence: TGTGCCAGCAGTTTCGCCCTTGGACTAGCGGGAGGGGTTTACGAGCAGTACTTC. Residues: CASSFALGLAGGVYEQYF.

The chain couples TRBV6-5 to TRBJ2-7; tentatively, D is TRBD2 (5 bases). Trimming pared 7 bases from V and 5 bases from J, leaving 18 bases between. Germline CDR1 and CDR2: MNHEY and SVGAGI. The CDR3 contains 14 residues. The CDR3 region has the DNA TGTGCCAGCACAGCGGTGCTGTCGGGTGACGAGCAGTACTTC. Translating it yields CASTAVLSGDEQYF.

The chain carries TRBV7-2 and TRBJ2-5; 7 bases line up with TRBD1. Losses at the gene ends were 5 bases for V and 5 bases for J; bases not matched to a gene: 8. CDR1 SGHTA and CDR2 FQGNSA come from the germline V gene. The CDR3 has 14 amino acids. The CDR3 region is CASSERGRGETQYF. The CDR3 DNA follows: TGTGCCAGCAGCGAAAGGGGGCGCGGGGAGACCCAGTACTTC.

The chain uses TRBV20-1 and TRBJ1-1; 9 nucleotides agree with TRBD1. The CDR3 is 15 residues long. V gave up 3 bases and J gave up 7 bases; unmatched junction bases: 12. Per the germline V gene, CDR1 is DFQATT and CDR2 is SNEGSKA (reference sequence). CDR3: CSASSNPGTGLEAFF. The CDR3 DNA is TGCAGTGCTAGTTCCAACCCCGGGACAGGGCTTGAAGCTTTCTTT.

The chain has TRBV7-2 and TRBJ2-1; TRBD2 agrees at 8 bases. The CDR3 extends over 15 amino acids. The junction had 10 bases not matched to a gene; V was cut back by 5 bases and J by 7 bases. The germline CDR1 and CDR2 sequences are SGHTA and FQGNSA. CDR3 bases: TGTGCCAGCAGCCAAGGGTCGGGAGGGCGGAATGAGCAGTTCTTC. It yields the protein CASSQGSGGRNEQFF.

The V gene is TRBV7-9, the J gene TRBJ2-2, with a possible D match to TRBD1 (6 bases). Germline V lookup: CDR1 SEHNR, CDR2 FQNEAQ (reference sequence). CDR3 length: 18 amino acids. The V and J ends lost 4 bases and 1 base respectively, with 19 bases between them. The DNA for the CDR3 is TGTGCCAGCAGCTCCCCCACTCAGGGGTTGGGGAACACCGGGGAGCTGTTTTTT. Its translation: CASSSPTQGLGNTGELFF.

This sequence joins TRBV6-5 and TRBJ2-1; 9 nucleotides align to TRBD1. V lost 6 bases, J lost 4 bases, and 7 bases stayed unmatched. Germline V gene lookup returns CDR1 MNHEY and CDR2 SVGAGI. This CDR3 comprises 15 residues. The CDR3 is CASSYSGQGYNEQFF. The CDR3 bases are TGTGCCAGCAGCTATTCGGGACAGGGATACAATGAGCAGTTCTTC.

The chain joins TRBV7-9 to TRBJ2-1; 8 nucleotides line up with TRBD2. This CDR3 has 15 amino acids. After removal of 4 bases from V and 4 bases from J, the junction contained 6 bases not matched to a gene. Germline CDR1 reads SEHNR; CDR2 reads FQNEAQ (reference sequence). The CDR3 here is CASSSLEREYNEQFF. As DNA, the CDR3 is TGTGCCAGCAGCTCCCTTGAGCGGGAGTACAATGAGCAGTTCTTC.

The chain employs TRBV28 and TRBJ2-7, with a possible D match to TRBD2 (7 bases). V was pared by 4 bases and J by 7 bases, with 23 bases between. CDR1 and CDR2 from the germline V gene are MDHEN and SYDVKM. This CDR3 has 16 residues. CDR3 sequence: CASSSPRGAGRGEQYF. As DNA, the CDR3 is TGTGCCAGCAGTTCCCCCCGGGGGGCGGGAAGAGGGGAGCAGTACTTC.

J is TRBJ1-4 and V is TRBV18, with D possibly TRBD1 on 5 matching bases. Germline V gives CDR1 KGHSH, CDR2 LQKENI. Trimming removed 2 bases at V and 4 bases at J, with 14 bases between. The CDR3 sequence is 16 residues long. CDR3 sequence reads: CASSPRQTSNNEKLFF. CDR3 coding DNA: TGTGCCAGCTCACCAAGACAGACGTCAAATAATGAAAAACTGTTTTTT.